This T cell receptor beta chain comes out of a study of shared clonotypes between healthy human individuals. Study-wide background: The people who gave samples were two women and a few men aged 18 to 49.

Overall study results and limits: Clonotype sharing among donors was thought likely to change with sequencing depth.

This CDR3 has 14 amino acids. From germline, CDR1 is MDHEN and CDR2 SYDVKM. V gave up 7 bases and J gave up 9 bases, with 19 bases separating them. Generated by immunoSEQ multiplex PCR, the TCRdb table keeps only in-frame clones and is missing some. The sample consists of fewer than 600,000 clones, roughly 80% of them appearing once. Notes on this clone: Its specificity is not known.

Donors were healthy HIV-negative adults without recent acute infections or vaccinations. This receptor was taken from a woman between 40 and 55 years old in good health. Some clones in this sample may be carry-over from other donors' samples. The source material was PBMCs. This sequence joins TRBV28 and TRBJ1-5; D is uncertain. DNA of the CDR3: TGTGCCAGCAAGTTGGGCACAAGGCATTGGCCCCAGCATTTT. This encodes CASKLGTRHWPQHF.